Listed below are T cell receptor beta chains from one sample, sequenced in a study of cytomegalovirus exposure and HLA in healthy donors. This table comes from immunoSEQ multiplex PCR, and its TCRdb copy is limited to in-frame clones, with some not included. The profile shows 100,000 to 150,000 clones, 86% of them singletons. The sequencing input was PBMCs. The source is a man aged 18 to 35 in good health and CMV-seronegative. The CDR3 runs from the conserved cysteine through the conserved F or W. A D gene is named only where the DNA matches it firmly. Size values are once, few and many counts, or a class for expanded clones, and some rows have none.

size | J | D | V | DNA | CDR3
. | TRBJ2-5 | . | TRBV7-9 | TGTGCCAGCAGCTTATACCAGGCAGGAGAGACCCAGTACTTC | CASSLYQAGETQYF
. | TRBJ1-4 | TRBD1 | TRBV9 | TGTGCCAGCAGCTATGGGACAGGGGGCGCCGGTAATGAAAAACTGTTTTTT | CASSYGTGGAGNEKLFF
. | TRBJ1-1 | . | TRBV9 | TGTGCCAGCAGCGCCCCGTCGTCGGGGAACACTGAAGCTTTCTTT | CASSAPSSGNTEAFF
. | TRBJ2-7 | . | TRBV7-2 | TGTGCCAGCAGCTTAGATGGAGGGTGGGGGTACGAGCAGTACTTC | CASSLDGGWGYEQYF
. | TRBJ2-1 | . | TRBV7-2 | TGTGCCAGCAGCTCCGAGGGCGCGCTAGAGTTAAAGCAGTTCTTC | CASSSEGALELKQFF
. | TRBJ1-4 | TRBD1 | TRBV5-6 | TGTGCCAGCAGCTGGGCAGACAGGGGGCGGGAAAAACTGTTTTTT | CASSWADRGREKLFF
. | TRBJ1-5 | TRBD1 | TRBV25-1 | TGTGCCAGCAGTGAGCAGGGGGCAGGGGATCAGCCCCAGCATTTT | CASSEQGAGDQPQHF
. | TRBJ1-2 | . | TRBV13 | TGTGCCAGCAGCTTAGGCGTTCGGGGGGTCGACAACTATGGCTACACCTTC | CASSLGVRGVDNYGYTF
. | TRBJ2-7 | TRBD2 | TRBV30 | TGTGCCTGGAAGCGGGAGACCTACGAGCAGTACTTC | CAWKRETYEQYF
. | TRBJ2-7 | . | TRBV5-1 | TGCGCCAGCAGCTTATCAGGGGAGGGCGAGCAGTACTTC | CASSLSGEGEQYF
. | TRBJ2-7 | TRBD2 | TRBV7-9 | TGTGCCAGCAGCTTATTAGCGGGGGGGACCTACGAGCAGTACTTC | CASSLLAGGTYEQYF
. | TRBJ1-1 | TRBD1 | TRBV7-8 | TGTGCCAGCAGCTCGGGGACAGGGAAAGCTTTCTTT | CASSSGTGKAFF
. | TRBJ2-3 | . | TRBV5-1 | TGCGCCAGCAGTCCGGGGGGCTGGACAGATACGCAGTATTTT | CASSPGGWTDTQYF
. | TRBJ2-7 | TRBD1 | TRBV19 | TGTGCCACCAAGCCCTCGAGACAGGGGGCCTACGAGCAGTACTTC | CATKPSRQGAYEQYF
. | TRBJ2-7 | TRBD1 | TRBV2 | TGTGCCAGCAGTGCCGGACAGGGAGCAGCGAACGAGCAGTACTTC | CASSAGQGAANEQYF
. | TRBJ1-2 | . | TRBV5-1 | TGCGCCAGCAGCGGCCCGACGGGAGCTAACTATGGCTACACCTTC | CASSGPTGANYGYTF
. | TRBJ2-7 | . | TRBV30 | TGTGCCTGGTCGGACACATCCTACGAGCAGTACTTC | CAWSDTSYEQYF
few | TRBJ2-7 | TRBD1 | TRBV2 | TGTGCCAGCAGTCGCCCCTCCACAGGGGGAGAGCAGTACTTC | CASSRPSTGGEQYF
. | TRBJ2-7 | . | TRBV2 | TGTGCCAGCTATTCCAGGACAGAACTCTACGAGCAGTACTTC | CASYSRTELYEQYF
. | TRBJ2-3 | TRBD1 | TRBV6-5 | TGTGCCAGCAGTTACCCGACAGGGGGCAGGGATACGCAGTATTTT | CASSYPTGGRDTQYF
. | TRBJ2-5 | TRBD2 | TRBV12-5 | TGTGCTAGTGGTTTACTGGGACTAGCGGGGGGAGGAGAGACCCAGTACTTC | CASGLLGLAGGGETQYF
. | TRBJ2-7 | . | TRBV7-5 | TGTGCCAGAAGCTTAGTGGACAGGTCCATCTACGAGCAGTACTTC | CARSLVDRSIYEQYF
. | TRBJ1-1 | TRBD1 | TRBV30 | TGTGCCTGGAGGGGAACAGGGGCTCTTGGGGCTTTCTTT | CAWRGTGALGAFF
. | TRBJ1-4 | . | TRBV7-9 | TGTGCCAGCAGCTTAGGGGCAGGAAATGAAAAACTGTTTTTT | CASSLGAGNEKLFF
. | TRBJ2-3 | . | TRBV7-2 | TGTGCCAGCAGCTTATATCCAGATACGCAGTATTTT | CASSLYPDTQYF
. | TRBJ2-7 | TRBD1 | TRBV5-1 | TGCGCCAGCAGCCCAGACAGGGGCTACGAGCAGTACTTC | CASSPDRGYEQYF
few | TRBJ1-3 | . | TRBV30 | TGTGCCTGGAGTGTGGACAGCCTTCCTGGAAACACCATATATTTT | CAWSVDSLPGNTIYF
. | TRBJ2-1 | TRBD2 | TRBV9 | TGTGCCAGCAGCCGCGGACTAGCGGGGGGGCCGAGGAGCTCCTACAATGAGCAGTTCTTC | CASSRGLAGGPRSSYNEQFF
. | TRBJ2-7 | TRBD2 | TRBV7-8 | TGTGCCAGCAGCTTAGGCCGTAGCGGGGGGGCCGCGTACGAGCAGTACTTC | CASSLGRSGGAAYEQYF
. | TRBJ2-1 | TRBD2 | TRBV6-1 | TGTGCCAGCAGTGAGGGGGGGACTGGGTACAATGAGCAGTTCTTC | CASSEGGTGYNEQFF
. | TRBJ2-1 | TRBD2 | TRBV5-1 | TGCGCCAGCAGCTGGGGACTAGCGGGGTACAATGAGCAGTTCTTC | CASSWGLAGYNEQFF
. | TRBJ1-5 | TRBD1 | TRBV6-5 | TGTGCCAGCAGCTCCAGGGGGAGTCAGCCCCAGCATTTT | CASSSRGSQPQHF
. | TRBJ2-5 | TRBD1 | TRBV19 | TGTGCCAGTAGTGGCTGGGACAGGTCCCAAGAGACCCAGTACTTC | CASSGWDRSQETQYF
. | TRBJ1-4 | . | TRBV5-4 | TGTGCCAGCAGCCGGCGGGGGGAAAATGAAAAACTGTTTTTT | CASSRRGENEKLFF
. | TRBJ2-3 | TRBD2 | TRBV19 | TGTGCCAGTAGTATTGGTAGCGGGTACGGGGAAGATACGCAGTATTTT | CASSIGSGYGEDTQYF
. | TRBJ2-3 | . | TRBV5-1 | TGCGCCAGCAGCTTGAGGCCGGGGGGCATAACAGATACGCAGTATTTT | CASSLRPGGITDTQYF
few | TRBJ1-1 | TRBD1 | TRBV30 | TGTGCCTGGATTCGGGACAGGGGGGGAGCTTTCTTT | CAWIRDRGGAFF
. | TRBJ2-7 | . | TRBV7-8 | TGTGCCAGCAGCTTATCGACGGGTATCTACGAGCAGTACTTC | CASSLSTGIYEQYF